This T cell receptor beta chain comes out of a study of T cells in Graves' hyperthyroidism and ophthalmopathy. This clonotype showed up many times. RNA transcripts yielded amplified TCR beta CDR3 regions. The primer set for the first-round RT-PCR of the TCR CDR3 was HTBI. Each CDR3 protein is one row after TCRdb ran MiXCR on the multiplex PCR reads. Among around 350,000 distinct CDR3 sequences, approximately 14% were seen once, and the ten largest hold approximately 19%. The specimen was blood. The clonotype was recovered from a woman aged 55-69 years with Graves' ophthalmopathy.

The chain's CDR3 is CSVAGDRGPANYGYTF. The CDR3 nucleotides read TGCAGCGTTGCCGGGGACAGGGGGCCCGCTAACTATGGCTACACCTTC. The chain combines TRBV29-1 with TRBJ1-2, with 12 positions matching TRBD1. In germline, CDR1 is SQVTM, CDR2 ANQGSEA. This CDR3 has 16 residues. V dropped 4 bases and J dropped 0; count of bases not matched to a gene: 6.